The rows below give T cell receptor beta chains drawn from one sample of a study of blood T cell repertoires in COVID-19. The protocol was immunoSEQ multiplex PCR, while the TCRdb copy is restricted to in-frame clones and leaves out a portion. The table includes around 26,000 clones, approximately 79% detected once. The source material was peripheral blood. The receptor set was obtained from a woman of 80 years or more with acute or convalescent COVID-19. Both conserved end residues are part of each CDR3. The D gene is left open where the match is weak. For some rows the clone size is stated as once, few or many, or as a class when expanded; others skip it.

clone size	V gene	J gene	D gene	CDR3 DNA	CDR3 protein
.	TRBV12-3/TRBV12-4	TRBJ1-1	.	TGTGCCAGCATATGGACAGCGAACACTGAAGCTTTCTTT	CASIWTANTEAFF
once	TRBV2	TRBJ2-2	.	TGTGCCAGCTCGGTAGGACATCCGAAAAACACCGGGGAGCTGTTTTTT	CASSVGHPKNTGELFF
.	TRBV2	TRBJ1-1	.	TGTGCCAGCAGTGAGAGAACCCTTGAAGCTTTCTTT	CASSERTLEAFF
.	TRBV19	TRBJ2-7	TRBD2	TGTGCCAGTAGTATGACCGGGACTAGGGTCGAGCAGTACTTC	CASSMTGTRVEQYF
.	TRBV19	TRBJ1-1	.	TGTGCCAGTAGTTTCCCCCGGGGGGGCCGGGGCACTGAAGCTTTCTTT	CASSFPRGGRGTEAFF
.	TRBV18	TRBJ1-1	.	TGTGCCAGCTCACCGTTCAGGAACACTGAAGCTTTCTTT	CASSPFRNTEAFF
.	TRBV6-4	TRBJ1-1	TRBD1	TGTGCCAGCAGTCGGACAGGGACGAACACTGAAGCTTTCTTT	CASSRTGTNTEAFF
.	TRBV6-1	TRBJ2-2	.	TGTGCCAGCAGTGATTGGCAGGGTATCGGGGAGCTGTTTTTT	CASSDWQGIGELFF
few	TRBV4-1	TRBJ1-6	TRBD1	TGCGCCAGCAGCCAATCGACAGGGGGTAATTCACCCCTCCACTTT	CASSQSTGGNSPLHF
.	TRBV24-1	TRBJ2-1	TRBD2	TGTGCCACCAGCAAACCACTAGCGGGAGAATGGGATGAGCAGTTCTTC	CATSKPLAGEWDEQFF
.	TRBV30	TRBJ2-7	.	TGTGCCTGGACCCCAGGGACCGCCGGAGGGCACGAGCAGTACTTC	CAWTPGTAGGHEQYF
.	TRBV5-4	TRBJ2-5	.	TGTGCCAGCAGTATTTTGCGTCGGGGATCGGAGGAGACCCAGTACTTC	CASSILRRGSEETQYF
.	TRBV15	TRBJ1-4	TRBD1	TGTGCCACCAGCGACAGGGGTAATGAAAAACTGTTTTTT	CATSDRGNEKLFF
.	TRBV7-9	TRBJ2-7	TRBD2	TGTGCCAGCAGCTCAGAACTAGCGGGGAACTACGAGCAGTACTTC	CASSSELAGNYEQYF
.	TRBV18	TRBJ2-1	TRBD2	TGTGCCAGCTCCCCCGGACTAGCGGGAGTTGCTGAGCAGTTCTTC	CASSPGLAGVAEQFF
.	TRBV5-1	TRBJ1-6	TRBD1	TGCGCCAGCAGCTTGAGCTCTGTGACAGGGGATTCACCCCTCCACTTT	CASSLSSVTGDSPLHF